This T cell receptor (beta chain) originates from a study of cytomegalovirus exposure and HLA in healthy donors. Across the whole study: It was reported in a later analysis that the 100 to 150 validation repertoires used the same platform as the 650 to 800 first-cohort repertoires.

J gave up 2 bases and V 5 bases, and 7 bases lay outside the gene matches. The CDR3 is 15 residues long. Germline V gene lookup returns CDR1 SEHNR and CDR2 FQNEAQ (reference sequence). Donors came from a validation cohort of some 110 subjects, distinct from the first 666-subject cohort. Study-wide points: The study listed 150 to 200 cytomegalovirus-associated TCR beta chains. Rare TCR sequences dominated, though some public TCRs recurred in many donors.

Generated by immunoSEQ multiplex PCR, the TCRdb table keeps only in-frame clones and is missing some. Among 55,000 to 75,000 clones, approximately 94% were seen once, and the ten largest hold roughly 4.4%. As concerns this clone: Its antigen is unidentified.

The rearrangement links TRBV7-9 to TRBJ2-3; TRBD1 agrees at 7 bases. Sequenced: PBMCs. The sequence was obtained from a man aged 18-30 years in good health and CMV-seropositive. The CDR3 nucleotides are TGTGCCAGCAGCCTCGACAGGGAAAACACAGATACGCAGTATTTT. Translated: CASSLDRENTDTQYF.